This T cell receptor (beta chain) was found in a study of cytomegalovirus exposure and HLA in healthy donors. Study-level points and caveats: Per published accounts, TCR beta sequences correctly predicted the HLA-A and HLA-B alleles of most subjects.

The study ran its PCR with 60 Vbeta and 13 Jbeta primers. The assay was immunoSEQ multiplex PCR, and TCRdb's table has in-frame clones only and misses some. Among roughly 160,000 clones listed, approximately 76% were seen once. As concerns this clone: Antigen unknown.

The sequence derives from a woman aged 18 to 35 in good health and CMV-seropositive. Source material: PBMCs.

CDR3 nucleotide sequence: TGTGCCAGCAGCTTAGTCGGGGGGTTTTATGAGCAGTTCTTC. Amino acid sequence: CASSLVGGFYEQFF. This chain joins TRBV7-2 and TRBJ2-1, with TRBD2 matching over 7 bases. The length of the CDR3 is 14 residues. Germline-derived CDR1 and CDR2 are SGHTA and FQGNSA. The ends lost 1 base at V and 8 bases at J; junction bases unmatched: 5.